These 18 T cell receptor beta chains were all obtained from the same sample, sequenced in a study of cytomegalovirus exposure and HLA in healthy donors. Primers: 60 Vbeta forward and 13 Jbeta reverse. TCRdb's copy holds only in-frame clones and misses some; the assay was immunoSEQ multiplex PCR. The data show more than 100,000 clones, about 10% seen once. Sequencing input: PBMCs. The receptors here all came from a woman between 40 and 55 years old in good health and CMV-seropositive.

The chain links TRBV25-1 to TRBJ1-2, with 11 positions matching TRBD1. Germline assignment: CDR1 MGHDK and CDR2 SYGVNS. Trimming at V came to 3 bases and at J to 8 bases, leaving 14 bases not matched to a gene. The CDR3 contains 17 residues. CDR3 coding DNA: TGTGCCAGCAGTGAGACTTTTCTCGGACAGGGGGCGAGGGGCTACACCTTC. Amino acids: CASSETFLGQGARGYTF.

This clone was seen only a few times. V usage is TRBV10-3 and J usage is TRBJ1-5; D unresolved. V dropped 2 bases and J dropped 7 bases, with 12 bases sitting between them. CDR3 length equals 14 residues. Germline V CDR1 and CDR2: ENHRY, SYGVKD. The CDR3 region is CAISENPGGQPQHF. DNA of the CDR3: TGTGCCATCAGTGAGAACCCTGGCGGGCAGCCCCAGCATTTT.

This chain joins TRBV5-6 and TRBJ1-1, with 9 bases that match TRBD1. The CDR3 runs 15 residues. Germline V gene lookup returns CDR1 SGHDT and CDR2 YYEEEE. J was trimmed by 6 bases and V by 0 bases; bases with no gene match: 6. CDR3 amino acids: CASSLGTGVGAEAFF. The CDR3 bases are TGTGCCAGCAGCTTGGGGACAGGGGTGGGCGCTGAAGCTTTCTTT.

In its sample, this clone was seen a few times. This chain's CDR3 is CASSFGTGVYNEQFF. The CDR3 DNA reads as TGTGCCAGCAGCTTTGGGACAGGGGTATACAATGAGCAGTTCTTC. The V call is TRBV11-3, the J call TRBJ2-1; TRBD1 agrees at 10 bases. The J segment lost 4 bases and the V segment lost 3 bases, leaving 3 bases of the junction unmatched. Germline CDR1 reads SGHNT; CDR2 reads YENEEA. The CDR3 sequence is 15 residues long.

This clone occurred a few times. This chain joins TRBV7-8 and TRBJ1-2; TRBD1 aligns across 8 bases. Looked up from germline, CDR1 is SGHVS and CDR2 is FQNEAQ. The CDR3 extends over 13 amino acids. Trimming cost V 4 bases and J 8 bases; bases outside gene matches: 6. The CDR3 region has the DNA TGTGCCAGCAGCTCGGACAGGGCGCGCGGCTACACCTTC. Translating it yields CASSSDRARGYTF.

This clone was counted ten times or more. J is TRBJ2-2 and V is TRBV6-4; D gene uncertain. This CDR3 spans 14 amino acids. Trimming pared 5 bases from V and 3 bases from J, leaving 10 bases between. Germline assignment: CDR1 MRHNA and CDR2 SNTAGT. CDR3 region: CASSRAPDTGELFF. The CDR3 nucleotides read TGTGCCAGCAGTCGTGCGCCGGACACCGGGGAGCTGTTTTTT.

This clone occurred a few times. The chain recombines TRBV7-8 with TRBJ1-1; D ambiguous. The CDR3 is made up of 13 amino acids. Germline V gene sequence: CDR1 SGHVS, CDR2 FQNEAQ. Trimming took off 5 bases at V and 0 bases at J, with 7 bases between the two ends. In nucleotides, the CDR3 is TGTGCCAGCAGCCGGGAGCTGAACACTGAAGCTTTCTTT. Translating it yields CASSRELNTEAFF.

This clone was found a few times. This sequence joins TRBV2 and TRBJ1-1, with TRBD1 matching 8 bases. CDR3 size: 14 residues. Germline-derived CDR1 and CDR2 are SNHLY and FYNNEI. V gave up 4 bases and J gave up 5 bases; unmatched junction bases: 6. CDR3 region: CASSGETGGTEAFF. CDR3 in DNA: TGTGCCAGCAGTGGAGAAACAGGGGGAACTGAAGCTTTCTTT.

This clone was recorded a few times. Other DNA sequences in this sample translate to the same CDR3. V and J are TRBV6-1 and TRBJ1-3; perhaps TRBD1 as D (5 bases). CDR3 length: 13 residues. V dropped 4 bases and J dropped 8 bases, with 12 bases sitting between them. Germline CDR1 and CDR2: MNHNS and SASEGT. CDR3 residues: CASSAGRRDTIYF. In DNA, the CDR3 is TGTGCCAGCAGTGCAGGGCGAAGAGACACCATATATTTT.

Points on this clone: One junction end does not reproduce the germline sequence, and a read error may be involved. This specimen includes other DNA sequences encoding the same CDR3. The chain recombines TRBV27 with TRBJ1-1, with 12 bases aligning to TRBD1. The germline V gene encodes CDR1 MNHEY and CDR2 SMNVEV (reference sequence). This CDR3 has 16 residues. The CDR3 sequence: CASSFDRGTGGGRAFF. The CDR3 region has the DNA TGTGCTAGCAGTTTTGATCGGGGGACAGGGGGCGGGAGGGCTTTCTTT.

This clone was detected a few times. The chain links TRBV4-1 to TRBJ1-3; D gene uncertain. The CDR3 runs to 18 residues. The germline CDR1 and CDR2 sequences are MGHRA and YSYEKL. The ends were cut back, 0 bases at V and 1 base at J, with 16 bases in the middle. CDR3 nucleotides: TGCGCCAGCAGCCAAGATATTGCCGGCCTAGGATCTGGAAACACCATATATTTT. Translation gives CASSQDIAGLGSGNTIYF.

This chain joins TRBV19 and TRBJ2-2, with D possibly matching TRBD2 (6 bases). CDR1 and CDR2 from the germline V gene are LNHDA and SQIVND (reference sequence). V shed 8 bases and J shed 8 bases, with 12 bases lying between them. The CDR3 sequence is 12 residues long. The CDR3 is CASAFSGGELFF. As DNA, the CDR3 is TGTGCCAGTGCTTTTAGCGGAGGGGAGCTGTTTTTT.

The chain couples TRBV13 to TRBJ2-2; no definite D call. The CDR3 consists of 13 residues. V was cut by 4 bases and J by 1 base, with 4 bases left in between. CDR1 and CDR2 (germline): PRHDT, FYEKMQ (reference sequence). For the CDR3, the DNA is TGTGCCAGCAGCTCGGGGAACACCGGGGAGCTGTTTTTT. It codes for CASSSGNTGELFF.

The chain uses TRBV6-6 and TRBJ1-1; maybe TRBD1 (6 bases). Germline lookup yields CDR1 MNHNY and CDR2 SVGAGI (reference sequence). The CDR3 covers 14 residues. Trimming left V 0 bases short and J 8 bases short, with 13 bases between. The CDR3 spells CASSYSKGVGEAFF. As DNA, the CDR3 is TGTGCCAGCAGTTACTCAAAGGGGGTGGGAGAAGCTTTCTTT.

The chain couples TRBV18 to TRBJ2-5; 7 bases line up with TRBD1. V dropped 6 bases and J dropped 4; count of bases not matched to a gene: 8. Germline CDR1 and CDR2: KGHSH and LQKENI. The CDR3 covers 14 residues. The CDR3 DNA reads TGTGCCAGCTCCCTGACAGGGTCGCGAGAGACCCAGTACTTC. This translates into CASSLTGSRETQYF.

The V gene is TRBV7-9, the J gene TRBJ1-2; 9 nucleotides line up with TRBD1. Germline lookup yields CDR1 SEHNR and CDR2 FQNEAQ (reference sequence). The CDR3 covers 16 residues. The V and J ends lost 6 bases and 1 base, in that order; junction bases with no gene match: 9. This CDR3 is CASSLTRTGDNYGYTF. The CDR3 bases are TGTGCCAGCAGTCTTACCCGGACAGGGGATAACTATGGCTACACCTTC. The variable domain in full, with the rest retrieved from reference TRBV7-9 and TRBJ1-2, is DTGVSQNPRHKITKRGQNVTFRCDPISEHNRLYWYRQTLGQGPEFLTYFQNEAQLEKSRLLSDRFSAERPKGSFSTLEIQRTEQGDSAMYLCASSLTRTGDNYGYTFGSGTRLTVV.

This clone was seen a few times. The V call is TRBV29-1, the J call TRBJ1-1; no definite D call. V shed 0 bases and J shed 5 bases, with 13 bases lying between them. The CDR3 loop spans 14 amino acids. CDR1 and CDR2 (germline): SQVTM, ANQGSEA. The CDR3 nucleotides read TGCAGCGTTGAAGATCGTAGGAGAGGGACTGAAGCTTTCTTT. It specifies CSVEDRRRGTEAFF.

The chain employs TRBV4-3 and TRBJ2-1, with D possibly being TRBD2 (6 bases). CDR1 and CDR2 (germline): LGHNA, YSLEER. This CDR3 has 16 residues. V was shortened by 0 bases and J by 6 bases, with 15 bases between the two germline ends. CDR3 sequence: CASSQELQRAFNEQFF. In DNA form, the CDR3 reads TGCGCCAGCAGCCAAGAGCTGCAGCGGGCGTTCAATGAGCAGTTCTTC.